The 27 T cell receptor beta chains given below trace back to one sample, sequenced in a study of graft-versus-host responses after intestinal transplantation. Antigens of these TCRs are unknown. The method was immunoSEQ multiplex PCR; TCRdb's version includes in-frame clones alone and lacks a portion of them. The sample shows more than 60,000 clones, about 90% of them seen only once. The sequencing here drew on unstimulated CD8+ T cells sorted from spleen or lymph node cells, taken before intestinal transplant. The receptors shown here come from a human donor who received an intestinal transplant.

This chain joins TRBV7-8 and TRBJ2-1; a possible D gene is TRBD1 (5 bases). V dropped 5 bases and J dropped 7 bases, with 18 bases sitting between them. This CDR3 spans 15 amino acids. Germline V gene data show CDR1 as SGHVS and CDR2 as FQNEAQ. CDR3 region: CASSTDMALGNEQFF. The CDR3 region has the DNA TGTGCCAGCAGCACGGACATGGCGCTAGGAAATGAGCAGTTCTTC.

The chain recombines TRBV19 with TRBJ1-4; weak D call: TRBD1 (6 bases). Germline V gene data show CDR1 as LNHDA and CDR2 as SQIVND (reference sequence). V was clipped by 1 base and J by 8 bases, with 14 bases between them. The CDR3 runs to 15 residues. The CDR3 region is CASSIVPGVKEKLFF. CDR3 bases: TGTGCCAGTAGTATAGTTCCAGGGGTAAAGGAAAAACTGTTTTTT.

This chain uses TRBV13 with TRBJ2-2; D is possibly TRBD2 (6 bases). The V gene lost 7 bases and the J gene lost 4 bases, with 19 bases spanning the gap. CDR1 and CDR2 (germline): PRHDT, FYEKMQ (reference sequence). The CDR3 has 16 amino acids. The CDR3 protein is CASTNRGADPTGELFF. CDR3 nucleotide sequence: TGTGCCAGCACCAACCGCGGGGCAGACCCCACCGGGGAGCTGTTTTTT.

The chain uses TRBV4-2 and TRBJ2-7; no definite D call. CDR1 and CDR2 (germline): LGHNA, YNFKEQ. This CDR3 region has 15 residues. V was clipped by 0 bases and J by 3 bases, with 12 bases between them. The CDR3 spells CASSQEGRRDYEQYF. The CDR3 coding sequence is TGTGCCAGCAGCCAAGAGGGCAGGCGAGACTACGAGCAGTACTTC.

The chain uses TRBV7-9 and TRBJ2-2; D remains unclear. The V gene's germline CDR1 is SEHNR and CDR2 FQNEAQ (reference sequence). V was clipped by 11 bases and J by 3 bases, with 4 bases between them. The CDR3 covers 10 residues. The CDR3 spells CAGDTGELFF. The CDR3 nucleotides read TGTGCCGGAGACACCGGGGAGCTGTTTTTT.

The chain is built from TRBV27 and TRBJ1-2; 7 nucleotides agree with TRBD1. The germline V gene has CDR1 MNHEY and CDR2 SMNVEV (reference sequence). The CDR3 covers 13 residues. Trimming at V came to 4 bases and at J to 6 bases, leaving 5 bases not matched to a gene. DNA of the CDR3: TGTGCCAGCAGTTATACAGGGGAGGATGGCTACACCTTC. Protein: CASSYTGEDGYTF.

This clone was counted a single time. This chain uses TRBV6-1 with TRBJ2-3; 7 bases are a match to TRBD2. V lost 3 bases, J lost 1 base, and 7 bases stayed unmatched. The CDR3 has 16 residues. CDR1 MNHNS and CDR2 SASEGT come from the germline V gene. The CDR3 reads CASSEWSGDRTDTQYF. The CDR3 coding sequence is TGTGCCAGCAGTGAGTGGAGCGGGGACCGCACAGATACGCAGTATTTT.

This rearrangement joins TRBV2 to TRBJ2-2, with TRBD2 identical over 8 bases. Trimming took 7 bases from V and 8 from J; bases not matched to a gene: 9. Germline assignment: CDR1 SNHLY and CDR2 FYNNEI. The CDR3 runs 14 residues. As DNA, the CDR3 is TGTGCCAGCACCGATATAGCGGGGAAGGGGGAGCTGTTTTTT. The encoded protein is CASTDIAGKGELFF.

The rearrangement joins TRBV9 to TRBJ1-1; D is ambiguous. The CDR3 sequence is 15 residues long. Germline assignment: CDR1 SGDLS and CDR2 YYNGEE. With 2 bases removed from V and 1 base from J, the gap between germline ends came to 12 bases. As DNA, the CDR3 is TGTGCCAGCAGCGTGGAGGAGGTCGGGAACACTGAAGCTTTCTTT. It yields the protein CASSVEEVGNTEAFF. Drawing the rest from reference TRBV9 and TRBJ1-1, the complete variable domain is DSGVTQTPKHLITATGQRVTLRCSPRSGDLSVYWYQQSLDQGLQFLIQYYNGEERAKGNILERFSAQQFPDLHSELNLSSLELGDSALYFCASSVEEVGNTEAFFGQGTRLTVV.

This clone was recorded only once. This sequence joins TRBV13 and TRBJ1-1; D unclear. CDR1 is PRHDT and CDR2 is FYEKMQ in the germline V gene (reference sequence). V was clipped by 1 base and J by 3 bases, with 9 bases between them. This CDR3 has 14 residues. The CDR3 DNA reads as TGTGCCAGCAGCTTAGTCGGTCCCCACACTGAAGCTTTCTTT. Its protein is CASSLVGPHTEAFF.

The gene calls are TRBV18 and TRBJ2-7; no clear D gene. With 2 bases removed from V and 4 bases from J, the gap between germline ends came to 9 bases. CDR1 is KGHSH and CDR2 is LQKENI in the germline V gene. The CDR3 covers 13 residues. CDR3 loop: CASSPGHLYEQYF. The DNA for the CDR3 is TGTGCCAGCTCACCAGGGCACTTATACGAGCAGTACTTC.

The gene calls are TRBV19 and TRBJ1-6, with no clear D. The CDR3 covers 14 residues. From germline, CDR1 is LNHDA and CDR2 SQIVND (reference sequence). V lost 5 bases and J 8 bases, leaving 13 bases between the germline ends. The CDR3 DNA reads TGTGCCAGTAGTTGGGGAGAGTCCTATTCACCCCTCCACTTT. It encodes CASSWGESYSPLHF.

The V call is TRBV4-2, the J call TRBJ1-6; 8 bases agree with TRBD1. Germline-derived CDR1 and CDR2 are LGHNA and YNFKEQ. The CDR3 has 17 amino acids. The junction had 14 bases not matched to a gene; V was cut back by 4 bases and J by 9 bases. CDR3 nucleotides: TGTGCCAGCAGCCTCACAACACGGACAGGGAAAGGTTCACCCCTCCACTTT. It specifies CASSLTTRTGKGSPLHF.

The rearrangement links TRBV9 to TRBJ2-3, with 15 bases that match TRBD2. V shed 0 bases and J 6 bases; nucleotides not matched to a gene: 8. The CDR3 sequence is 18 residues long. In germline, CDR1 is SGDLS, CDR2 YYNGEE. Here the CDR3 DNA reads TGTGCCAGCAGCGTAGGTGGACTAGCGGGGGGGCCAGGGGATACGCAGTATTTT. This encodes CASSVGGLAGGPGDTQYF.

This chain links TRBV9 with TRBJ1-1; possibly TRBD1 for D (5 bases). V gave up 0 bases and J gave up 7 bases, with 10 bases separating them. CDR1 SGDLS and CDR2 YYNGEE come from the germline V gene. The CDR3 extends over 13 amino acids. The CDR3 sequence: CASSVGYDSEAFF. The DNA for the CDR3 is TGTGCCAGCAGCGTAGGGTATGACAGTGAAGCTTTCTTT.

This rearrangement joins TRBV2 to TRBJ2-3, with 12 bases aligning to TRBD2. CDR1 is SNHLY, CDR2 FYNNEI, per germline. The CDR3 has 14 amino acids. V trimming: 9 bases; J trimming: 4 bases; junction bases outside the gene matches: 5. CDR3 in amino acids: CASPGTSGPDTQYF. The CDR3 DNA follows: TGTGCCAGTCCCGGGACTAGCGGGCCAGATACGCAGTATTTT.

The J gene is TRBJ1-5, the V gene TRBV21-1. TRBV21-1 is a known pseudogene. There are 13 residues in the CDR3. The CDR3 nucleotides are TGTGCCAGCAGCAATATTGGAGGTCAGCCCCAGCATTTT. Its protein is CASSNIGGQPQHF.

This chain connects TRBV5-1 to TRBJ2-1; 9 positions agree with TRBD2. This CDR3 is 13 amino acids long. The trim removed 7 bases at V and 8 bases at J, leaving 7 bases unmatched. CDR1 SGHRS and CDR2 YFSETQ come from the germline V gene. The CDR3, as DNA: TGCGCCAGCGGGCGGGGGGGCTGGGATGAGCAGTTCTTC. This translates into CASGRGGWDEQFF.

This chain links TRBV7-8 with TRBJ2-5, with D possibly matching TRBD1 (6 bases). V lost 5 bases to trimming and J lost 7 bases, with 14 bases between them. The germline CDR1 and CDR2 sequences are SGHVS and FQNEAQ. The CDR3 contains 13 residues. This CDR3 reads CASSHGGPGTQYF. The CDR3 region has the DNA TGTGCCAGCAGCCATGGGGGCCCCGGGACCCAGTACTTC.

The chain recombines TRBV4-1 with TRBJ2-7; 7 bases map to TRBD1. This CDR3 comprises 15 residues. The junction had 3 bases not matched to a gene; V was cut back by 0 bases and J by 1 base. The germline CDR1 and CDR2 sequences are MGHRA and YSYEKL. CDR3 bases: TGCGCCAGCAGCCAAGATCGGGGACAGTCCTACGAGCAGTACTTC. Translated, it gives CASSQDRGQSYEQYF.

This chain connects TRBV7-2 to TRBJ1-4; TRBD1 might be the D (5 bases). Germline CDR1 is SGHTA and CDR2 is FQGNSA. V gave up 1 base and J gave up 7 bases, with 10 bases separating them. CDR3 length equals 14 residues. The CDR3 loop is CASSLGPGGEKLFF. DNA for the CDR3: TGTGCCAGCAGCTTAGGTCCCGGGGGTGAAAAACTGTTTTTT.

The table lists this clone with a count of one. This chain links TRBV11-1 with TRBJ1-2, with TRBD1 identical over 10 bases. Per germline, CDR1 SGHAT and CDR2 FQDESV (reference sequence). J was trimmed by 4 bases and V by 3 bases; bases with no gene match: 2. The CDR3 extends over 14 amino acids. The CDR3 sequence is CASSLGTGAYGYTF. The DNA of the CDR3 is TGTGCCAGCAGCTTGGGGACAGGGGCCTATGGCTACACCTTC.

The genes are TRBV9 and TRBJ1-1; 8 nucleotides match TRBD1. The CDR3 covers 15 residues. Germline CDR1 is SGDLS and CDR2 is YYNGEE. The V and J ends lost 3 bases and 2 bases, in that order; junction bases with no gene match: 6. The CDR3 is CASSAPGTGNTEAFF. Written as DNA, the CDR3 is TGTGCCAGCAGCGCACCCGGGACAGGCAACACTGAAGCTTTCTTT.

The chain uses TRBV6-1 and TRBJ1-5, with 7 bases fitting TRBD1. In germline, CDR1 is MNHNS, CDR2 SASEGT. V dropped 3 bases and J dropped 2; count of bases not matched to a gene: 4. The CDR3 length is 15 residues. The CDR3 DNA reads TGTGCCAGCAGTGAGAACAGGGGTGGCAATCAGCCCCAGCATTTT. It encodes CASSENRGGNQPQHF.

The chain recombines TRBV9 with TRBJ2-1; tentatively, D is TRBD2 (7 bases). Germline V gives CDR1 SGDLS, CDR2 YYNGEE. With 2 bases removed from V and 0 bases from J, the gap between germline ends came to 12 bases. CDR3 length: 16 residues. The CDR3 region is CASSVGGALSYNEQFF. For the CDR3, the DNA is TGTGCCAGCAGCGTGGGGGGGGCCCTCTCCTACAATGAGCAGTTCTTC.

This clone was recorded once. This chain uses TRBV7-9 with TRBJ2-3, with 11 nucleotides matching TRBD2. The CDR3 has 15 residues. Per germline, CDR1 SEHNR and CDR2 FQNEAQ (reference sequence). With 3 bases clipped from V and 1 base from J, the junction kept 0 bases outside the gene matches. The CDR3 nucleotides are TGTGCCAGCAGCTTTAGCGGGGGGGGCACAGATACGCAGTATTTT. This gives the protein CASSFSGGGTDTQYF.

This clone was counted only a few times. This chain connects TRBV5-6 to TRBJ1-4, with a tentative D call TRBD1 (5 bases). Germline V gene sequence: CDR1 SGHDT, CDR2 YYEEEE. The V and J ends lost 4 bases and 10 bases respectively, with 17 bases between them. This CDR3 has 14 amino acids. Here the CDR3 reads CASSPDGDGGKLFF. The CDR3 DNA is TGTGCCAGCAGCCCCGACGGGGACGGGGGAAAACTGTTTTTT. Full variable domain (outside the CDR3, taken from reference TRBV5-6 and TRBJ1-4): DAGVTQSPTHLIKTRGQQVTLRCSPKSGHDTVSWYQQALGQGPQFIFQYYEEEERQRGNFPDRFSGHQFPNYSSELNVNALLLGDSALYLCASSPDGDGGKLFFGSGTQLSVL.